Presented here are 7 T cell receptor beta chains from one specimen sequenced in a study of blood T cell repertoires in COVID-19. Here immunoSEQ multiplex PCR was the method, and the copy in TCRdb shows in-frame clones only, minus some. The sample includes hundreds of thousands of clones, about 91% of them seen just once. Material: peripheral blood. All receptors come from a man aged 18 to 29 with COVID-19, enrolled during active disease.

As DNA, the CDR3 is TGTGCCAGCAGTCGAGACAGGGGGGACGCCTACGAGCAGTACTTC. This gives the protein CASSRDRGDAYEQYF. The rearrangement uses TRBV6-6 and TRBJ2-7; TRBD1 matches at 9 bases. The CDR3 is 15 amino acids. CDR1 and CDR2 (germline): MNHNY, SVGAGI (reference sequence). V was clipped by 5 bases and J by 2 bases; unmatched bases: 7.

This clone was seen only a few times. The genes are TRBV10-3 and TRBJ2-1; 9 nucleotides match TRBD2. The CDR3 has 14 residues. Germline V gene data show CDR1 as ENHRY and CDR2 as SYGVKD. With V trimmed by 3 bases and J by 11 bases, 8 bases remained unmatched. CDR3: CAISDGGGARKQFF. The CDR3 coding sequence is TGTGCCATCAGTGATGGCGGGGGGGCACGCAAGCAGTTCTTC.

The V and J genes are TRBV4-1 and TRBJ2-2; 10 bases are shared with TRBD1. V trimming: 4 bases; J trimming: 6 bases; junction bases outside the gene matches: 5. The V gene's germline CDR1 is MGHRA and CDR2 YSYEKL. The CDR3 length is 15 residues. CDR3 sequence (DNA): TGCGCCAGCAGCCTAAGACAGGGGGCGTCCGGGGAGCTGTTTTTT. Its protein is CASSLRQGASGELFF.

This clone has just one count. The V call is TRBV5-5, the J call TRBJ2-1; TRBD2 matches at 7 bases. The CDR3 spans 16 residues. V shed 4 bases, J shed 9 bases, and the junction held 16 bases outside the gene matches. Germline V gene sequence: CDR1 SGHKS, CDR2 YYEKEE (reference sequence). The CDR3 nucleotides are TGTGCCAGCAGCCCTTACGGGACTAATAATTTGAGTGAGCAGTTCTTC. Translation gives CASSPYGTNNLSEQFF.

This sequence joins TRBV7-2 and TRBJ2-3; 14 nucleotides align to TRBD2. The V and J ends lost 4 bases and 4 bases, in that order; junction bases with no gene match: 4. Germline assignment: CDR1 SGHTA and CDR2 FQGNSA. The CDR3 totals 16 residues. This chain's CDR3 is CASSSPTSGGADTQYF. CDR3 bases: TGTGCCAGCAGCTCCCCGACTAGCGGGGGGGCAGATACGCAGTATTTT.

This chain uses TRBV28 with TRBJ1-1, with D possibly being TRBD1 (6 bases). Germline V lookup: CDR1 MDHEN, CDR2 SYDVKM. V dropped 8 bases and J dropped 7 bases, with 23 bases sitting between them. The CDR3 contains 15 residues. The CDR3 sequence: CASGYLTGLHSEAFF. CDR3 bases: TGTGCCAGCGGCTACCTAACAGGGTTACATAGTGAAGCTTTCTTT.

The V gene is TRBV30, the J gene TRBJ1-1; no clear D. Germline loops: CDR1 GTSNPN, CDR2 SVGIG (reference sequence). The CDR3 loop spans 11 amino acids. V lost 3 bases and J 5 bases, leaving 7 bases between the germline ends. The CDR3 DNA reads as TGTGCCTGGAGCGAGAAAACTGAAGCTTTCTTT. Protein product: CAWSEKTEAFF. The full variable domain, in which reference TRBV30 and TRBJ1-1 provide the parts outside the CDR3, is SQTIHQWPATLVQPVGSPLSLECTVEGTSNPNLYWYRQAAGRGLQLLFYSVGIGQISSEVPQNLSASRPQDRQFILSSKKLLLSDSGFYLCAWSEKTEAFFGQGTRLTVV.